What follows describes a single TCR beta chain. The antigen is undetermined. This entry belongs to a study of identical twins. General study points: The study reached conclusions through statistical analysis that was cross-sectional, not following the same donors.

TCRdb re-called the 5' RACE reads through MiXCR, storing one row per CDR3 protein. The table records under 900,000 distinct CDR3 sequences, about 12% of them present only once. Everyone who gave samples was a healthy Caucasian. Germline values: CDR1 MNHEY, CDR2 SVGEGT. The CDR3 has 13 amino acids. V was cut by 6 bases and J by 4 bases, with 13 bases left in between. This sample was also put to use in a study of yellow fever vaccine responses in identical twins.

This clonotype originated in a woman under 30 in good health. The sample comprised PBMCs. The chain joins TRBV6-2 or TRBV6-3 to TRBJ2-7; D tentatively fits TRBD1 or TRBD2 (7 bases each). The CDR3: CASSSGGDYEQYV. CDR3 DNA: TGTGCCAGCAGCTCAGGGGGGGATTACGAGCAGTACGTC.